Below are 27 T cell receptor beta chains sequenced from a single sample in a study of T cells after yellow fever vaccination. One entry per CDR3 protein results from TCRdb running MiXCR on the 5' RACE reads. Among about 630,000 distinct CDR3 sequences, approximately 13% were seen once, and the ten largest hold about 15%. Here the sequenced sample was PBMCs, taken on the day of the yellow fever booster vaccination. The receptors were sampled from a man aged 25 to 40 who received the YFV17D yellow fever vaccine.

This clonotype was observed a few times. The V gene is TRBV7-2, the J gene TRBJ1-1, with a weak D call TRBD1 (6 bases). This CDR3 has 15 amino acids. Trimming removed 4 bases at V and 3 bases at J, with 15 bases between. Germline assignment: CDR1 SGHTA and CDR2 FQGNSA. CDR3 protein: CASSSEQGWDTEAFF. DNA of the CDR3: TGTGCCAGCAGCTCGGAACAGGGTTGGGACACTGAAGCTTTCTTT.

In this sample, this clonotype turned up a few times. J is TRBJ2-5 and V is TRBV28; D is unresolved. Per the germline V gene, CDR1 is MDHEN and CDR2 is SYDVKM. The V and J ends lost 4 bases and 4 bases respectively, with 13 bases between them. This CDR3 is 14 amino acids long. The CDR3: CASSYRLRRETQYF. The CDR3 nucleotides are TGTGCCAGCAGTTATCGACTGAGGCGAGAGACCCAGTACTTC.

The chain combines TRBV5-4 with TRBJ2-2; D unresolved. Trimming removed 0 bases at V and 7 bases at J, with 7 bases between. CDR1 and CDR2 from the germline V gene are SGHNT and YYREEE (reference sequence). The CDR3 consists of 13 residues. CDR3 region: CASSLDTVGELFF. CDR3 nucleotide sequence: TGTGCCAGCAGCTTGGACACGGTCGGGGAGCTGTTTTTT. Variable domain in full (rest from reference TRBV5-4 and TRBJ2-2): ETGVTQSPTHLIKTRGQQVTLRCSSQSGHNTVSWYQQALGQGPQFIFQYYREEENGRGNFPPRFSGLQFPNYSSELNVNALELDDSALYLCASSLDTVGELFFGEGSRLTVL.

This clonotype has more than one count but fewer than ten. V usage is TRBV5-1 and J usage is TRBJ2-7, with 11 bases that match TRBD1. This CDR3 contains 15 residues. Unmatched junction bases numbered 5, after V lost 4 bases and J lost 2 bases. Germline V gene sequence: CDR1 SGHRS, CDR2 YFSETQ. The CDR3 region is CASSRGQGGAYEQYF. CDR3 coding DNA: TGCGCCAGCAGCAGGGGACAGGGGGGAGCCTACGAGCAGTACTTC. Supplemented by reference TRBV5-1 and TRBJ2-7, the full variable domain reads KAGVTQTPRYLIKTRGQQVTLSCSPISGHRSVSWYQQTPGQGLQFLFEYFSETQRNKGNFPGRFSGRQFSNSRSEMNVSTLELGDSALYLCASSRGQGGAYEQYFGPGTRLTVT.

J is TRBJ2-2 and V is TRBV12-3 or TRBV12-4; the D is unclear. V was trimmed by 8 bases and J by 7 bases, leaving 17 bases between them. The CDR3 length is 14 residues. The CDR3 loop reads CASLSPALGGELFF. CDR3 coding DNA: TGTGCCAGCCTCTCCCCCGCGTTGGGCGGGGAGCTGTTTTTT.

This clonotype was picked up many times. The genes are TRBV4-1 and TRBJ2-1, with D possibly TRBD2 on 6 matching bases. In germline, CDR1 is MGHRA, CDR2 YSYEKL. The CDR3 covers 16 residues. The V and J ends lost 4 bases and 0 bases respectively, with 13 bases between them. CDR3 loop: CASSPRSGVSYNEQFF. The CDR3 bases are TGCGCCAGCAGCCCTCGTTCGGGAGTCTCCTACAATGAGCAGTTCTTC.

This clonotype was counted only a few times. The V call is TRBV20-1, the J call TRBJ2-7; 11 bases are a match to TRBD2. This CDR3 spans 16 amino acids. The trim removed 5 bases at V and 2 bases at J, leaving 11 bases unmatched. Germline V lookup: CDR1 DFQATT, CDR2 SNEGSKA (reference sequence). This chain's CDR3 is CSAETSGDTAPYEQYF. Written as DNA, the CDR3 is TGCAGTGCTGAGACTAGCGGGGATACGGCCCCCTACGAGCAGTACTTC.

The V gene is TRBV12-3 or TRBV12-4, the J gene TRBJ2-7, with 10 bases identical to TRBD2. This CDR3 comprises 14 residues. Trimming took 8 bases from V and 4 from J; bases not matched to a gene: 8. DNA for the CDR3: TGTGCCAGCTCAAATAGCGGGAGGATGTACGAGCAGTACTTC. Translation gives CASSNSGRMYEQYF.

The chain combines TRBV6-2 or TRBV6-3 with TRBJ2-7, with TRBD2 as a possible D gene (5 bases). The V gene lost 2 bases and the J gene lost 2 bases, with 10 bases spanning the gap. Germline loops: CDR1 MNHEY, CDR2 SVGEGT. The CDR3 has 14 residues. The CDR3 DNA reads TGTGCCAGCAGTTACGACGTCGGGACCTACGAGCAGTACTTC. Translation gives CASSYDVGTYEQYF.

V usage is TRBV20-1 and J usage is TRBJ2-3, with TRBD1 identical over 8 bases. V lost 6 bases to trimming and J lost 0 bases; unmatched junction nucleotides: 5. The CDR3 has 14 residues. The germline V gene has CDR1 DFQATT and CDR2 SNEGSKA (reference sequence). The CDR3 DNA is TGCAGTGCCGGACAGGGATCTAGCACAGATACGCAGTATTTT. This sequence encodes CSAGQGSSTDTQYF.

J is TRBJ1-1 and V is TRBV6-5; D not certain. The CDR3 is 15 amino acids. Germline V lookup: CDR1 MNHEY, CDR2 SVGAGI. Trimming left V 2 bases short and J 8 bases short, with 18 bases between. The CDR3 is CASSYGILARREAFF. The CDR3 nucleotides read TGTGCCAGCAGTTACGGGATATTGGCCCGGCGCGAAGCTTTCTTT.

The V and J genes are TRBV20-1 and TRBJ2-1; 10 nucleotides match TRBD2. The ends lost 7 bases at V and 4 bases at J; junction bases unmatched: 4. The length of the CDR3 is 13 residues. Germline CDR1 is DFQATT and CDR2 is SNEGSKA (reference sequence). This chain's CDR3 is CSGRTSGYNEQFF. Here the CDR3 DNA reads TGCAGTGGGAGGACTAGCGGATACAATGAGCAGTTCTTC.

The sample holds a few counts of this clonotype. The V and J genes are TRBV20-1 and TRBJ2-5, with a tentative D call TRBD1 (6 bases). V lost 0 bases to trimming and J lost 5 bases, with 16 bases between them. Per the germline V gene, CDR1 is DFQATT and CDR2 is SNEGSKA (reference sequence). This CDR3 contains 15 residues. This CDR3 reads CSARDAGVGAETQYF. The CDR3 DNA reads TGCAGTGCTAGAGATGCCGGGGTGGGGGCGGAGACCCAGTACTTC.

This clonotype was observed a few times. The V gene is TRBV5-1, the J gene TRBJ2-1, with a weak D call TRBD2 (5 bases). The CDR3 runs to 15 residues. Germline CDR1 is SGHRS and CDR2 is YFSETQ. V was pared by 1 base and J by 6 bases, with 14 bases between. CDR3 residues: CASSLSLASGNEQFF. CDR3 coding DNA: TGCGCCAGCAGCTTGTCCCTAGCTTCCGGCAATGAGCAGTTCTTC. Filled out from reference TRBV5-1 and TRBJ2-1, the complete variable domain reads KAGVTQTPRYLIKTRGQQVTLSCSPISGHRSVSWYQQTPGQGLQFLFEYFSETQRNKGNFPGRFSGRQFSNSRSEMNVSTLELGDSALYLCASSLSLASGNEQFFGPGTRLTVL.

This clonotype was counted once. The J gene is TRBJ1-5, the V gene TRBV20-1; 11 bases fit TRBD1. V was clipped by 6 bases and J by 6 bases; unmatched bases: 7. Germline loops: CDR1 DFQATT, CDR2 SNEGSKA (reference sequence). The length of the CDR3 is 14 residues. CDR3 DNA sequence: TGCAGTGCGGGACAGGGGGATGTTCGTCAGCCCCAGCATTTT. This sequence encodes CSAGQGDVRQPQHF.

The J gene is TRBJ2-1, the V gene TRBV9; 8 bases align to TRBD1. CDR1 and CDR2 (germline): SGDLS, YYNGEE. The CDR3 contains 16 residues. The junction had 10 bases not matched to a gene; V was cut back by 1 base and J by 7 bases. As DNA, the CDR3 is TGTGCCAGCAGCGTACATGGACAGGGCCTATCGAATGAGCAGTTCTTC. Its protein product is CASSVHGQGLSNEQFF.

This clonotype was seen at least ten times. This chain links TRBV5-1 with TRBJ2-1, with D maybe TRBD2 (6 bases). This CDR3 is built from 17 residues. V was pared by 4 bases and J by 3 bases, with 20 bases between. Germline CDR1 is SGHRS and CDR2 is YFSETQ. CDR3 in amino acids: CASSRTKTRGHYNEQFF. CDR3 DNA sequence: TGCGCCAGCAGCCGAACTAAGACTAGAGGACACTACAATGAGCAGTTCTTC.

This clonotype was detected a few times. For the CDR3, the DNA is TGCGCCAGCAGCTCGGGGATAGGGAACAATCAGCCCCAGCATTTT. Its protein product is CASSSGIGNNQPQHF. The rearrangement uses TRBV4-3 and TRBJ1-5, with D unresolved. CDR3 length: 15 amino acids. CDR1 and CDR2 from the germline V gene are LGHNA and YSLEER. V shed 5 bases and J shed 3 bases, with 14 bases lying between them.

This clonotype was detected only a few times. This rearrangement joins TRBV5-1 to TRBJ2-2, with a possible D match to TRBD1 (5 bases). The CDR3 sequence is 15 residues long. The germline gives CDR1 SGHRS, CDR2 YFSETQ. V dropped 0 bases and J dropped 3 bases, with 9 bases sitting between them. The CDR3 spells CASSLVREDTGELFF. The CDR3 nucleotides are TGCGCCAGCAGCTTGGTCAGGGAAGACACCGGGGAGCTGTTTTTT.

The sample holds a few counts of this clonotype. The J gene is TRBJ2-7, the V gene TRBV6-5; the D is unclear. The CDR3 covers 14 residues. Germline loops: CDR1 MNHEY, CDR2 SVGAGI. V dropped 2 bases and J dropped 0 bases, with 8 bases sitting between them. The CDR3 reads CASSYTSSSYEQYF. The CDR3 DNA reads TGTGCCAGCAGTTACACATCTAGCTCCTACGAGCAGTACTTC.

This chain uses TRBV5-6 with TRBJ2-1, with D maybe TRBD1 (6 bases). Germline CDR1 and CDR2: SGHDT and YYEEEE. This CDR3 contains 14 residues. V was pared by 2 bases and J by 8 bases, with 14 bases between. The CDR3 sequence is CASSFLSGEYEQFF. For the CDR3, the DNA is TGTGCCAGCAGCTTTCTGTCAGGGGAGTATGAGCAGTTCTTC.

This clonotype was counted a few times. Written as DNA, the CDR3 is TGTGCCAGCCTCAAGCGCCAGGGTGCATACGAGCAGTACTTC. Encoded protein: CASLKRQGAYEQYF. V is TRBV6-1 and J is TRBJ2-7; possibly TRBD1 for D (5 bases). The CDR3 is 14 residues long. Between the trimmed V and J ends, which lost 8 bases and 4 bases, there was a span of 18 bases. Germline V CDR1 and CDR2: MNHNS, SASEGT.

This clonotype was detected only a few times. The chain joins TRBV20-1 to TRBJ2-1; 9 bases agree with TRBD2. The ends lost 5 bases at V and 3 bases at J; junction bases unmatched: 5. Germline V gene data show CDR1 as DFQATT and CDR2 as SNEGSKA (reference sequence). The CDR3 has 14 residues. The CDR3 sequence: CSASTSGGYNEQFF. DNA for the CDR3: TGCAGTGCTTCGACTAGCGGAGGCTACAATGAGCAGTTCTTC.

The chain carries TRBV15 and TRBJ2-1, with D uncertain. The CDR3 sequence is 12 residues long. V was trimmed by 8 bases and J by 2 bases, leaving 7 bases between them. CDR1 LNHNV and CDR2 YYDKDF come from the germline V gene (reference sequence). In DNA form, the CDR3 reads TGTGCCACCGGCGTAGCCTACAATGAGCAGTTCTTC. It is translated as CATGVAYNEQFF.

This clonotype was found a few times. This CDR3 is CASSLPPGVGVTQYF. The CDR3 DNA reads TGCGCCAGCAGCCTCCCTCCGGGAGTGGGGGTAACGCAGTATTTT. The rearrangement uses TRBV5-1 and TRBJ2-3; the D gene is possibly TRBD2 (6 bases). Germline V gene sequence: CDR1 SGHRS, CDR2 YFSETQ. The CDR3 has 15 residues. The V end was cut by 4 bases, the J end by 9 bases, with 21 bases between.

This clonotype was seen only a few times. The gene calls are TRBV4-1 and TRBJ1-5; D perhaps matches TRBD1 (5 bases). The V end lost 0 bases, the J end lost 6 bases, and 6 bases lay between the germline ends. The CDR3 totals 13 residues. The germline CDR1 and CDR2 sequences are MGHRA and YSYEKL. CDR3 DNA sequence: TGCGCCAGCAGCCAAGATGGGGGTCAGCCCCAGCATTTT. Translation gives CASSQDGGQPQHF.

This rearrangement joins TRBV12-3 or TRBV12-4 to TRBJ1-1, with 9 bases fitting TRBD1. The CDR3 runs to 14 residues. With V trimmed by 5 bases and J by 5 bases, 6 bases remained unmatched. The chain's CDR3 is CASSTGGIATEAFF. CDR3 nucleotide sequence: TGTGCCAGCAGTACAGGGGGCATTGCGACTGAAGCTTTCTTT.